These T cell receptor beta chains were read from a single sample in a study of tumor-infiltrating lymphocytes in localized non-small cell lung cancer. Using immunoSEQ multiplex PCR, the repertoire was profiled, and TCRdb retains in-frame clones only, with some absent. The table shows about 14,000 clones, with more than 65% occurring only once. Sequencing was done on a sample of lung tumor tissue. Receptors were obtained from a human donor with non-small cell lung cancer. Both conserved end residues are part of each CDR3. Each record gives: V gene, D gene, J gene, clone size, CDR3 protein, CDR3 DNA. A D gene is named only where the DNA matches it firmly. Not every row has a clone size; where given, it reads once, few, many or a size class.

>TRBV5-6|TRBD1|TRBJ2-7|-
CASSYRQGVASYEQYF
TGTGCCAGCAGCTACCGACAGGGGGTCGCTTCCTACGAGCAGTACTTC
>TRBV27|-|TRBJ2-6|-
CASGSWSGANVLTF
TGTGCCAGCGGCTCCTGGTCTGGGGCCAACGTCCTGACTTTC
>TRBV5-1|TRBD2|TRBJ2-5|once
CASSLVGGYQETQYF
TGCGCCAGCAGCTTGGTGGGGGGGTACCAAGAGACCCAGTACTTC
>TRBV28|TRBD2|TRBJ2-7|-
CASRQRAGGDATSRYEQYF
TGTGCCAGCAGACAAAGGGCGGGGGGGGACGCTACGTCCCGCTACGAGCAGTACTTC
>TRBV19|-|TRBJ2-2|-
CASSIRAGTGELFF
TGTGCCAGTAGTATCCGGGCGGGCACCGGGGAGCTGTTTTTT
>TRBV18|TRBD1|TRBJ2-7|-
CASSPNTGQGTEQYF
TGTGCCAGCTCACCAAACACGGGACAGGGGACCGAGCAGTACTTC
>TRBV4-1|-|TRBJ2-7|-
CASSQDTRTFLSYEQYF
TGCGCCAGCAGCCAAGATACAAGGACTTTCCTCTCCTACGAGCAGTACTTC
>TRBV25-1|-|TRBJ1-4|-
CASSESGVANEKLFF
TGTGCCAGCAGTGAATCGGGGGTCGCTAATGAAAAACTGTTTTTT
>TRBV20-1|-|TRBJ1-2|-
CSVKGGYTF
TGCAGTGTTAAAGGTGGCTACACCTTC
>TRBV27|-|TRBJ2-7|-
CASSWNRGPYEQYF
TGTGCCAGCAGTTGGAATAGGGGTCCCTACGAGCAGTACTTC
>TRBV27|-|TRBJ1-3|once
CASSLSMGFSGNTIYF
TGTGCCAGCAGTTTATCGATGGGCTTCTCTGGAAACACCATATATTTT
>TRBV7-8|-|TRBJ1-2|-
CASSLGALYGYTF
TGTGCCAGCAGCTTGGGGGCGCTTTATGGCTACACCTTC
>TRBV7-2|-|TRBJ2-7|-
CASSLDHEQYF
TGTGCCAGCAGCTTAGATCACGAGCAGTACTTC
>TRBV19|-|TRBJ2-2|-
CASRGDFNTGELFF
TGTGCCAGCAGAGGGGATTTCAACACCGGGGAGCTGTTTTTT
>TRBV1|-|TRBJ2-7|-
CTSSHEEGGGSYEQYF
TGCACCAGCAGCCATGAGGAAGGCGGGGGTTCCTACGAGCAGTACTTC
>TRBV6-1|TRBD2|TRBJ2-3|-
CASSDGTSAPGDTQYF
TGTGCCAGCAGTGACGGGACTAGCGCCCCAGGGGATACGCAGTATTTT
>TRBV7-2|TRBD1|TRBJ2-7|-
CASKPTGASYEQYF
TGTGCCAGCAAGCCGACAGGGGCCTCCTACGAGCAGTACTTC
>TRBV10-1|-|TRBJ2-1|-
CASSEAWDNEQFF
TGCGCCAGCAGTGAGGCGTGGGACAATGAGCAGTTCTTC
>TRBV6-6|-|TRBJ1-1|-
CASSQGRMNTEAFF
TGTGCCAGCAGCCAGGGACGGATGAACACTGAAGCTTTCTTT
>TRBV5-6|TRBD1|TRBJ1-5|-
CASSLTGDSNQPQHF
TGTGCCAGCAGCCTAACAGGGGATAGCAATCAGCCCCAGCATTTT
>TRBV28|-|TRBJ2-7|once
CASGRGHLYEQYF
TGTGCCAGCGGCCGGGGACATCTCTACGAGCAGTACTTC
>TRBV7-8|TRBD2|TRBJ2-5|once
CASSLAGLAGAQETQYF
TGTGCCAGCAGCTTAGCCGGACTAGCGGGAGCTCAAGAGACCCAGTACTTC
>TRBV27|-|TRBJ2-1|-
CASSREGGGQFF
TGTGCCAGCAGCCGGGAAGGAGGGGGGCAGTTCTTC
>TRBV7-8|TRBD1|TRBJ2-6|-
CASSLALHRGSGANVLTF
TGTGCCAGCAGCTTAGCTCTACACAGGGGCTCTGGGGCCAACGTCCTGACTTTC
>TRBV28|-|TRBJ2-2|-
CASSGTLGTGELFF
TGTGCCAGCAGCGGGACATTAGGCACCGGGGAGCTGTTTTTT
>TRBV6-5|-|TRBJ1-2|-
CASSQPALGNIGYTF
TGTGCCAGCAGCCAACCGGCCTTGGGGAATATTGGCTACACCTTC
>TRBV6-1|TRBD1|TRBJ1-2|few
CASIRQGDGNTF
TGTGCCAGCATTCGGCAGGGGGACGGCAACACCTTC
>TRBV7-9|-|TRBJ1-5|-
CASSPPRAGNQPQHF
TGTGCCAGCAGCCCGCCGAGGGCAGGCAATCAGCCCCAGCATTTT
>TRBV5-1|TRBD1|TRBJ1-1|-
CASSLPAGTVSNTEAFF
TGCGCCAGCAGCTTGCCCGCCGGGACAGTCTCAAACACTGAAGCTTTCTTT
>TRBV5-1|TRBD1|TRBJ1-1|-
CASSFSPSGGTEAFF
TGCGCCAGCAGCTTTTCACCCTCAGGGGGCACTGAAGCTTTCTTT
>TRBV4-1|TRBD2|TRBJ2-5|few
CASSRGGLAGDQETQYF
TGCGCCAGCAGCCGAGGGGGACTAGCGGGGGACCAAGAGACCCAGTACTTC
>TRBV5-1|-|TRBJ1-2|once
CASSLGQTMAGYTF
TGCGCCAGCAGCTTGGGACAGACTATGGCGGGCTACACCTTC
>TRBV5-1|-|TRBJ2-3|-
CASSLGSDTQYF
TGCGCCAGCAGCTTGGGATCAGATACGCAGTATTTT
>TRBV27|TRBD1|TRBJ2-1|-
CASSGQGAYNEQFF
TGTGCCAGCAGCGGACAGGGGGCCTACAATGAGCAGTTCTTC
>TRBV18|-|TRBJ1-4|-
CASSPQVDEKLFF
TGTGCCAGCTCACCGCAGGTAGACGAAAAACTGTTTTTT
>TRBV30|-|TRBJ2-5|-
CAWSVLAAFFQETQYF
TGTGCCTGGAGTGTACTAGCAGCCTTTTTCCAAGAGACCCAGTACTTC
>TRBV10-2|TRBD1|TRBJ1-6|-
CASTKTGSSYNSPLHF
TGCGCCAGCACTAAGACAGGGAGCTCCTATAATTCACCCCTCCACTTT
>TRBV27|-|TRBJ1-2|-
CASSPNRVGGYGYTF
TGTGCCAGCAGTCCAAACAGGGTAGGGGGTTATGGCTACACCTTC
>TRBV6-1|TRBD2|TRBJ2-7|-
CASSEGLAGGHPSYEQYF
TGTGCCAGCAGTGAAGGACTAGCGGGAGGACACCCCTCCTACGAGCAGTACTTC
>TRBV18|-|TRBJ2-6|once
CASSPGEANVLTF
TGTGCCAGCTCACCAGGGGAGGCCAACGTCCTGACTTTC
>TRBV18|TRBD2|TRBJ2-7|few
CASSLNGAGANSYEQYF
TGTGCCAGCTCCCTCAATGGAGCGGGGGCGAACTCCTACGAGCAGTACTTC
>TRBV11-2|-|TRBJ2-7|-
CASSFQGPTYEQYF
TGTGCCAGCAGCTTCCAGGGTCCAACATACGAGCAGTACTTC
>TRBV15|-|TRBJ1-2|-
CATSRDFNTLYGYTF
TGTGCCACCAGCAGAGATTTCAACACCCTCTATGGCTACACCTTC
>TRBV27|TRBD2|TRBJ2-1|-
CASSGTSGNTFKVEQFF
TGTGCCAGCTCCGGGACTAGCGGGAACACCTTCAAGGTTGAGCAGTTCTTC
>TRBV6-5|TRBD1|TRBJ1-6|-
CASSGQGNNSPLHF
TGTGCCAGCAGTGGACAGGGGAATAATTCACCCCTCCACTTT
>TRBV5-1|-|TRBJ2-7|-
CASREREIGEQYF
TGCGCCAGCAGAGAAAGGGAAATCGGCGAGCAGTACTTC
>TRBV11-2|-|TRBJ2-7|-
CASSLASSYEQYF
TGTGCCAGCAGCTTAGCCAGTTCCTACGAGCAGTACTTC
>TRBV11-2|-|TRBJ2-3|few
CASSPRGPGTDTQYF
TGTGCCAGCAGCCCCCGGGGTCCGGGAACAGATACGCAGTATTTT
>TRBV2|TRBD1|TRBJ1-2|-
CASSEASGQGYDGYTF
TGTGCCAGCAGTGAAGCTTCGGGACAGGGGTATGATGGCTACACCTTC
>TRBV13|-|TRBJ2-7|-
CASSAGSYEQYF
TGTGCCAGCAGCGCAGGGAGTTACGAGCAGTACTTC